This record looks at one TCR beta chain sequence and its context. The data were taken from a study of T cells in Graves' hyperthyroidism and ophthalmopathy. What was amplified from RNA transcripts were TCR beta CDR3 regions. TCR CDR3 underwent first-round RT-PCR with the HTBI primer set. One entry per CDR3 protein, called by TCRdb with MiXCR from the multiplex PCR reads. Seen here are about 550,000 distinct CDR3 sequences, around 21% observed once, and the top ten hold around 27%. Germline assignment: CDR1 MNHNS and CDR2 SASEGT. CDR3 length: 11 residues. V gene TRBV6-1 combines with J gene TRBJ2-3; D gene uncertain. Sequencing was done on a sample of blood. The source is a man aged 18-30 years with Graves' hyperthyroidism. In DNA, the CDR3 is TGTGCGCTAGGGCGAGGAGATACGCAGTATTTT. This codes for CALGRGDTQYF.